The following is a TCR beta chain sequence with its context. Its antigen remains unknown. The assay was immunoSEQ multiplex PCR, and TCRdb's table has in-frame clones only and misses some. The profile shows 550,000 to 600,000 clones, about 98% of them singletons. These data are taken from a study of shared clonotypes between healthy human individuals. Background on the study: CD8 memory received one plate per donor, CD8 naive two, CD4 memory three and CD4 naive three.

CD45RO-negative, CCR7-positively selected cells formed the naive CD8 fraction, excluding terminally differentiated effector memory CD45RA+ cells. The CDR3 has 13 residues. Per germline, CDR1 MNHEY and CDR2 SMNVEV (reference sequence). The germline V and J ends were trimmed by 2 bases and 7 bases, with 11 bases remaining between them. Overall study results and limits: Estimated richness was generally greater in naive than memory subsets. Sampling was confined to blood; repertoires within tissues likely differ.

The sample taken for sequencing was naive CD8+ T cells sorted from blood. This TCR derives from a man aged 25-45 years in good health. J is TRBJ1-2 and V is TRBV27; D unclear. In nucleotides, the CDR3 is TGTGCCAGCAGTTTAGGGCTCGGTTCTGGCTACACCTTC. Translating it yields CASSLGLGSGYTF.